Below are 28 T cell receptor beta chains sequenced from a single sample in a study of technical replicates of blood from a handful of donors. TCRdb's copy holds only in-frame clones and misses some; the assay was immunoSEQ multiplex PCR. Among tens of thousands of clones listed, around 94% were seen once. The sample taken for sequencing was T cells isolated from PBMCs. These receptors originate from a human donor in good health.

The V call is TRBV18, the J call TRBJ1-2, with a weak D call TRBD1 (5 bases). Deletions cut 6 bases from V and 2 bases from J, with 13 bases between. Germline V lookup: CDR1 KGHSH, CDR2 LQKENI. There are 14 residues in the CDR3. The CDR3 region is CASSPMDNNYGYTF. The CDR3 region has the DNA TGTGCCAGCTCGCCGATGGACAACAACTATGGCTACACCTTC.

V usage is TRBV11-1 and J usage is TRBJ2-7; TRBD2 matches 8 bases. This CDR3 contains 13 residues. The germline gives CDR1 SGHAT, CDR2 FQDESV (reference sequence). V trimming: 3 bases; J trimming: 4 bases; junction bases outside the gene matches: 2. CDR3 loop: CASSFREGYEQYF. The CDR3 DNA sequence: TGTGCCAGCAGCTTTCGGGAGGGTTACGAGCAGTACTTC.

The genes are TRBV29-1 and TRBJ1-1, with D possibly matching TRBD1 (5 bases). V lost 6 bases and J 0 bases, leaving 11 bases between the germline ends. This CDR3 region has 13 residues. Germline V gene sequence: CDR1 SQVTM, CDR2 ANQGSEA. The CDR3 loop is CSVTTDMNTEAFF. In DNA form, the CDR3 reads TGCAGCGTCACGACAGATATGAACACTGAAGCTTTCTTT.

The rearrangement uses TRBV4-2 and TRBJ1-6; D gene ambiguous. The CDR3 sequence is 15 residues long. V was cut by 5 bases and J by 0 bases, with 8 bases left in between. Germline values: CDR1 LGHNA, CDR2 YNFKEQ. The CDR3 here is CASSEQSSYNSPLHF. DNA for the CDR3: TGTGCCAGCAGCGAACAGAGCTCCTATAATTCACCCCTCCACTTT.

The J gene is TRBJ2-5, the V gene TRBV5-1; D perhaps matches TRBD1 (5 bases). With 0 bases removed from V and 2 bases from J, the gap between germline ends came to 11 bases. Germline V gene data show CDR1 as SGHRS and CDR2 as YFSETQ. The CDR3 consists of 15 residues. CDR3 nucleotides: TGCGCCAGCAGCTTGGCAGGGCAGACGCAAGAGACCCAGTACTTC. As protein: CASSLAGQTQETQYF.

The chain is built from TRBV11-2 and TRBJ2-7, with a tentative D call TRBD1 (5 bases). With 1 base removed from V and 4 bases from J, the gap between germline ends came to 14 bases. The CDR3 contains 15 residues. The V gene's germline CDR1 is SGHAT and CDR2 FQNNGV. The CDR3 loop reads CASSLGIGATYEQYF. CDR3 nucleotides: TGTGCCAGCAGCTTAGGGATAGGGGCGACTTACGAGCAGTACTTC.

V is TRBV7-8 and J is TRBJ1-2, with 10 positions matching TRBD1. The J segment lost 7 bases and the V segment lost 5 bases, leaving 4 bases of the junction unmatched. CDR3 length: 13 amino acids. Germline V gene data show CDR1 as SGHVS and CDR2 as FQNEAQ. CDR3 region: CASSDRDRGGYTF. The CDR3, as DNA: TGTGCCAGCAGCGACCGGGACAGGGGTGGCTACACCTTC.

This clone has a single count. This rearrangement joins TRBV19 to TRBJ2-1; no reliable D call. V was clipped by 1 base and J by 5 bases, with 6 bases between them. This CDR3 has 13 residues. Germline V CDR1 and CDR2: LNHDA, SQIVND (reference sequence). CDR3 coding DNA: TGTGCCAGTAGTATAGTGGCCAACAATGAGCAGTTCTTC. It yields the protein CASSIVANNEQFF. Combining the CDR3 with reference TRBV19 and TRBJ2-1 gives the whole variable domain DGGITQSPKYLFRKEGQNVTLSCEQNLNHDAMYWYRQDPGQGLRLIYYSQIVNDFQKGDIAEGYSVSREKKESFPLTVTSAQKNPTAFYLCASSIVANNEQFFGPGTRLTVL.

The rearrangement uses TRBV5-6 and TRBJ1-6, with 9 bases identical to TRBD1. J was trimmed by 5 bases and V by 3 bases; bases with no gene match: 3. This CDR3 comprises 15 residues. Germline lookup yields CDR1 SGHDT and CDR2 YYEEEE. CDR3 in amino acids: CASSWGDRDNSPLHF. The CDR3 nucleotides read TGTGCCAGCAGCTGGGGGGACAGGGATAATTCACCCCTCCACTTT.

This clone was observed a single time. The genes are TRBV4-1 and TRBJ1-4, with TRBD1 matching over 7 bases. V was pared by 4 bases and J by 0 bases, with 5 bases of the junction left unmatched. The CDR3 loop spans 16 amino acids. Germline lookup yields CDR1 MGHRA and CDR2 YSYEKL. CDR3 nucleotides: TGCGCCAGCAGCCGCACCACAGGGGCAACTAATGAAAAACTGTTTTTT. Its protein product is CASSRTTGATNEKLFF.

A few counts support this clone. This chain connects TRBV30 to TRBJ1-1; no reliable D call. The CDR3 loop spans 11 amino acids. CDR1 is GTSNPN and CDR2 is SVGIG in the germline V gene (reference sequence). Deletions cut 5 bases from V and 9 bases from J, with 13 bases between. In DNA form, the CDR3 reads TGTGCCTGGTCGGTTACAGTTCAAGCTTTCTTT. This sequence encodes CAWSVTVQAFF.

The chain is built from TRBV6-5 and TRBJ1-5; D perhaps matches TRBD1 (5 bases). The V gene lost 4 bases and the J gene lost 7 bases, with 17 bases spanning the gap. Germline V lookup: CDR1 MNHEY, CDR2 SVGAGI. The CDR3 has 15 amino acids. CDR3 sequence: CASSSRVGRGQPQHF. The CDR3, as DNA: TGTGCCAGCAGTTCCCGGGTAGGGCGGGGGCAGCCCCAGCATTTT.

The chain has TRBV29-1 and TRBJ2-3; weak D call: TRBD1 (5 bases). CDR1 SQVTM and CDR2 ANQGSEA come from the germline V gene. V was trimmed by 6 bases and J by 5 bases, leaving 18 bases between them. The CDR3 loop spans 14 amino acids. This CDR3 reads CSVMNHRPQDTQYF. In DNA, the CDR3 is TGCAGCGTCATGAACCACAGGCCTCAAGATACGCAGTATTTT.

The gene calls are TRBV7-2 and TRBJ2-7, with D unclear. The V and J ends lost 0 bases and 3 bases respectively, with 6 bases between them. This CDR3 has 13 amino acids. CDR1 SGHTA and CDR2 FQGNSA come from the germline V gene. The CDR3 protein is CASSLAAVYEQYF. CDR3 DNA: TGTGCCAGCAGCTTAGCGGCCGTCTACGAGCAGTACTTC. The full variable domain, in which reference TRBV7-2 and TRBJ2-7 provide the parts outside the CDR3, is GAGVSQSPSNKVTEKGKDVELRCDPISGHTALYWYRQSLGQGLEFLIYFQGNSAPDKSGLPSDRFSAERTGGSVSTLTIQRTQQEDSAVYLCASSLAAVYEQYFGPGTRLTVT.

This chain joins TRBV7-9 and TRBJ2-5; D may be TRBD1 (5 bases). The V gene's germline CDR1 is SEHNR and CDR2 FQNEAQ (reference sequence). Trimming removed 1 base from V and 3 bases from J, with 12 bases in between. The CDR3 sequence is 15 residues long. The DNA of the CDR3 is TGTGCCAGCAGCTTAGGACGGGCCAGGGAAGAGACCCAGTACTTC. This encodes CASSLGRAREETQYF.

The V call is TRBV4-1, the J call TRBJ1-1; D is uncertain. This CDR3 comprises 16 residues. Trimming cost V 4 bases and J 1 base, with 16 bases left between them. Germline assignment: CDR1 MGHRA and CDR2 YSYEKL. The CDR3 DNA sequence: TGCGCCAGCAGCCCCTTACTGGACTTATGGAACACTGAAGCTTTCTTT. This sequence encodes CASSPLLDLWNTEAFF.

This CDR3 reads CASSHEGDSNYGYTF. The CDR3 DNA reads TGTGCCAGCAGTCACGAAGGGGACAGTAACTATGGCTACACCTTC. This chain joins TRBV6-6 and TRBJ1-2; TRBD1 aligns across 7 bases. Germline trimming cut 5 bases from V and 1 base from J; bases unmatched to any gene: 7. The CDR3 runs to 15 residues. Germline loops: CDR1 MNHNY, CDR2 SVGAGI (reference sequence).

J is TRBJ1-1 and V is TRBV5-1; TRBD1 agrees at 7 bases. Germline V CDR1 and CDR2: SGHRS, YFSETQ. The V segment lost 1 base and the J segment 1 base; nucleotides outside the gene matches: 13. The CDR3 totals 18 residues. CDR3 in DNA: TGCGCCAGCAGCTTGCCCGGGACAGAACTCACACCGAACACTGAAGCTTTCTTT. As protein: CASSLPGTELTPNTEAFF.

The chain carries TRBV5-1 and TRBJ2-3, with D perhaps matching TRBD2 (6 bases). CDR1 and CDR2 from the germline V gene are SGHRS and YFSETQ. V gave up 3 bases and J gave up 1 base, with 18 bases separating them. The CDR3 length is 17 residues. As DNA, the CDR3 is TGCGCCAGCAGCTCCCGTCTTAGCGGAGCGGGCACAGATACGCAGTATTTT. Its translation is CASSSRLSGAGTDTQYF.

V is TRBV15 and J is TRBJ1-1; D perhaps matches TRBD1 (6 bases). The CDR3 sequence is 14 residues long. The V gene's germline CDR1 is LNHNV and CDR2 YYDKDF (reference sequence). V gave up 1 base and J gave up 6 bases, with 12 bases separating them. The CDR3 bases are TGTGCCACCAGCAGAGGAGGCAGGGGAGCTGAAGCTTTCTTT. Residues: CATSRGGRGAEAFF.

Only one count was recorded for this clone. The chain has TRBV29-1 and TRBJ2-3, with 11 bases identical to TRBD2. From germline, CDR1 is SQVTM and CDR2 ANQGSEA. The CDR3 has 17 residues. The trim removed 0 bases at V and 1 base at J, leaving 6 bases unmatched. Here the CDR3 reads CSVEDSLGLAGTDTQYF. The CDR3 coding sequence is TGCAGCGTTGAAGATAGTTTGGGACTAGCGGGCACAGATACGCAGTATTTT.

V gene TRBV5-1 combines with J gene TRBJ2-4, with 11 bases aligning to TRBD1. Looked up from germline, CDR1 is SGHRS and CDR2 is YFSETQ. This CDR3 has 14 residues. V shed 4 bases and J 6 bases; nucleotides not matched to a gene: 3. The CDR3 DNA is TGCGCCAGCAGCGGCGGGACAGGGGGAAACATTCAGTACTTC. The encoded protein is CASSGGTGGNIQYF.

The chain combines TRBV18 with TRBJ2-5; TRBD2 aligns across 12 bases. This CDR3 is 16 amino acids long. Germline-derived CDR1 and CDR2 are KGHSH and LQKENI. J was trimmed by 1 base and V by 5 bases; bases with no gene match: 5. As DNA, the CDR3 is TGTGCCAGCTCAGTACTGACTAGCGGGGGCCAAGAGACCCAGTACTTC. Amino acids: CASSVLTSGGQETQYF.

This sequence joins TRBV7-9 and TRBJ2-1; TRBD2 matches 8 bases. CDR3 length: 11 amino acids. Per the germline V gene, CDR1 is SEHNR and CDR2 is FQNEAQ (reference sequence). The trim removed 4 bases at V and 11 bases at J, leaving 1 base unmatched. CDR3 amino acids: CASSSGGKQFF. CDR3 in DNA: TGTGCCAGCAGCTCGGGGGGGAAGCAGTTCTTC.

The rearrangement joins TRBV2 to TRBJ1-1; 8 bases fit TRBD1. The CDR3 length is 14 residues. Germline lookup yields CDR1 SNHLY and CDR2 FYNNEI. V was pared by 7 bases and J by 5 bases, with 9 bases of the junction left unmatched. CDR3 sequence reads: CASIRTGSSTEAFF. CDR3 coding DNA: TGTGCCAGCATACGGACAGGGTCTTCGACTGAAGCTTTCTTT.

CDR3 nucleotides: TGTGCCAGCAGCCCGGGACACCTCTCCTACGAGCAGTACTTC. This translates into CASSPGHLSYEQYF. This rearrangement joins TRBV7-9 to TRBJ2-7; D is perhaps TRBD1 (6 bases). CDR3 length: 14 residues. Trimming removed 5 bases from V and 0 bases from J, with 11 bases in between. From germline, CDR1 is SEHNR and CDR2 FQNEAQ (reference sequence).

The V call is TRBV20-1, the J call TRBJ2-5; D gene unclear. Germline loops: CDR1 DFQATT, CDR2 SNEGSKA (reference sequence). Trimming took 8 bases from V and 5 from J, leaving 12 bases between them. This CDR3 has 11 amino acids. This CDR3 reads CSIPSRETQYF. The CDR3 DNA reads TGCAGTATTCCGAGTCGGGAGACCCAGTACTTC.

This chain's CDR3 is CASSYVTGGDNEQFF. The CDR3 nucleotides are TGTGCCAGCAGTTACGTGACAGGGGGGGACAATGAGCAGTTCTTC. The chain couples TRBV6-5 to TRBJ2-1; TRBD1 agrees at 9 bases. CDR1 and CDR2 (germline): MNHEY, SVGAGI. CDR3 length: 15 amino acids. J was trimmed by 5 bases and V by 2 bases; bases with no gene match: 4.